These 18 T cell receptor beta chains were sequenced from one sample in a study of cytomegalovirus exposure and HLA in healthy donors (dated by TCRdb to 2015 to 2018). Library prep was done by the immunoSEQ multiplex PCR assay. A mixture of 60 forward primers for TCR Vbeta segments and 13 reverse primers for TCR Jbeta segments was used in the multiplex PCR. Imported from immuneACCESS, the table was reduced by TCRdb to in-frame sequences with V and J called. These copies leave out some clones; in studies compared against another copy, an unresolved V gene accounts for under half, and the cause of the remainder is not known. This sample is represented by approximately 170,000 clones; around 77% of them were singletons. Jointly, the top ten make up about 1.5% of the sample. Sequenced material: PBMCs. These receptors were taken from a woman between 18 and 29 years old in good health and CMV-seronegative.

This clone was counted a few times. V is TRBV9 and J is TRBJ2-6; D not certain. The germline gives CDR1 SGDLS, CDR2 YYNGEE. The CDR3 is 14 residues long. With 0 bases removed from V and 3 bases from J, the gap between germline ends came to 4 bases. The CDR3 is CASSVGHGANVLTF. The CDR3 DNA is TGTGCCAGCAGCGTAGGGCATGGGGCCAACGTCCTGACTTTC.

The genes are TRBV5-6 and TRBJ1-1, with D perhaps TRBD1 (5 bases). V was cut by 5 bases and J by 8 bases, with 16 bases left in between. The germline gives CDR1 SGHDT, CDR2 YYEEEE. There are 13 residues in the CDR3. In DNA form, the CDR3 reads TGTGCCAGCAGTCTGAGACAGCGCCGGGAAGCTTTCTTT. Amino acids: CASSLRQRREAFF.

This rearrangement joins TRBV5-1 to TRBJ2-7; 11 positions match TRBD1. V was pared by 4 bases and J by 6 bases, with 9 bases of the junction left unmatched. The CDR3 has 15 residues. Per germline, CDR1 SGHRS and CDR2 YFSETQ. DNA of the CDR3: TGCGCCAGCAGCATAACGGGACAGGGGGTTGGCGAGCAGTACTTC. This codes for CASSITGQGVGEQYF.

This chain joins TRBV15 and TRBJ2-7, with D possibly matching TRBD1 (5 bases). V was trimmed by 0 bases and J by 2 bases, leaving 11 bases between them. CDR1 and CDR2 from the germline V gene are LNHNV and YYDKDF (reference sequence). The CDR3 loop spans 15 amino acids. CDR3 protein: CATSRDQETAYEQYF. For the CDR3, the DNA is TGTGCCACCAGCAGAGATCAGGAGACAGCCTACGAGCAGTACTTC.

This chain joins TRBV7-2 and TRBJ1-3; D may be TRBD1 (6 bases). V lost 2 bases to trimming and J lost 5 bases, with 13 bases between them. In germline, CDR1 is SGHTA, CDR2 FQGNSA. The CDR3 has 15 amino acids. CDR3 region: CASSLFTGSRNTIYF. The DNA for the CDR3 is TGTGCCAGCAGCTTATTTACAGGGTCTAGAAACACCATATATTTT.

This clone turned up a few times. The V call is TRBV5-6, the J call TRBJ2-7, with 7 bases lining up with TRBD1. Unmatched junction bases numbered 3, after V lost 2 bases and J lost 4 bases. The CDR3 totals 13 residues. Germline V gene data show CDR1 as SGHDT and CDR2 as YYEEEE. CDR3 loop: CASSLGTEYEQYF. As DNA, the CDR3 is TGTGCCAGCAGCTTAGGGACAGAATACGAGCAGTACTTC.

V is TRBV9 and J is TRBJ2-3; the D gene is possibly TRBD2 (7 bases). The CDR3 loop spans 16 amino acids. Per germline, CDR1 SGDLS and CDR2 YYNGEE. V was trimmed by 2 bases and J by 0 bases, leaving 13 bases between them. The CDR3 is CASSVFPGGSTDTQYF. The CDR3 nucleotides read TGTGCCAGCAGCGTCTTTCCGGGGGGCAGCACAGATACGCAGTATTTT. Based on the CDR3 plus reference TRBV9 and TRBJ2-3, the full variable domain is DSGVTQTPKHLITATGQRVTLRCSPRSGDLSVYWYQQSLDQGLQFLIQYYNGEERAKGNILERFSAQQFPDLHSELNLSSLELGDSALYFCASSVFPGGSTDTQYFGPGTRLTVL.

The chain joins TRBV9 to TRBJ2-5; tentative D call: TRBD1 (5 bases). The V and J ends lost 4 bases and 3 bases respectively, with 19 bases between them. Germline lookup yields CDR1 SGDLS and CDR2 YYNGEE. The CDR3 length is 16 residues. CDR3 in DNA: TGTGCCAGCAGCCCTGGGGCTAGTAATATGGAAGAGACCCAGTACTTC. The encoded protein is CASSPGASNMEETQYF.

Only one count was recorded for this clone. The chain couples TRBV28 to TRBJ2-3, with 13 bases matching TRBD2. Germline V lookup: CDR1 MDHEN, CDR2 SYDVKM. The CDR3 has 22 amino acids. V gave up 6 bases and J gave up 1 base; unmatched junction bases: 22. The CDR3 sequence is CASRQSTIGRTSGSGGTDTQYF. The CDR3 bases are TGTGCCAGCAGGCAGAGTACAATTGGCCGGACTAGCGGGAGTGGAGGCACAGATACGCAGTATTTT.

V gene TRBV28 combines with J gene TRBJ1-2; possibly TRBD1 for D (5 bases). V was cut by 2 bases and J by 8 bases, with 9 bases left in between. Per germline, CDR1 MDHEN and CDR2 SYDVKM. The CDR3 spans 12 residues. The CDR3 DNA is TGTGCCAGCAGTTTAGGAGGGGAAGGCTACACCTTC. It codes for CASSLGGEGYTF.

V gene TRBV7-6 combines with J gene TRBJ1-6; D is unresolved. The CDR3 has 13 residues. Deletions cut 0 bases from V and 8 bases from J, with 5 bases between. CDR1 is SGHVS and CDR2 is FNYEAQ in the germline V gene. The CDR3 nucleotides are TGTGCCAGCAGCTTAGCGCAGGATTCACCCCTCCACTTT. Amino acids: CASSLAQDSPLHF.

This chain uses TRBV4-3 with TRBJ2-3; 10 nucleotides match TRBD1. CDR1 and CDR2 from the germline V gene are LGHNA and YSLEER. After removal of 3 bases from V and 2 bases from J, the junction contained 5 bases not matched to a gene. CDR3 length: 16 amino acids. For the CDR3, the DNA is TGCGCCAGCAGCCAGGAGACAGGGGGCAACACAGATACGCAGTATTTT. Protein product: CASSQETGGNTDTQYF.

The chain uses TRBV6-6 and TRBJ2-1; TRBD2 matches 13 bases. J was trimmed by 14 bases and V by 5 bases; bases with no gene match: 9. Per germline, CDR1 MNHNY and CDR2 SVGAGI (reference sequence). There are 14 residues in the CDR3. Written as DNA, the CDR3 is TGTGCCAGCAGTCTTTGGACTAGCGGGAGTGGGGAGTTCTTC. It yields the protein CASSLWTSGSGEFF.

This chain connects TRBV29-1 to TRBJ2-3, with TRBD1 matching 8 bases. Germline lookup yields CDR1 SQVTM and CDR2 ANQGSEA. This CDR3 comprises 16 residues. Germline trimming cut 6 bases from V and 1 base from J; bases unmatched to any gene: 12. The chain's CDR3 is CSVDRELGQGTDTQYF. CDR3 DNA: TGCAGCGTCGACCGCGAACTGGGACAGGGCACAGATACGCAGTATTTT.

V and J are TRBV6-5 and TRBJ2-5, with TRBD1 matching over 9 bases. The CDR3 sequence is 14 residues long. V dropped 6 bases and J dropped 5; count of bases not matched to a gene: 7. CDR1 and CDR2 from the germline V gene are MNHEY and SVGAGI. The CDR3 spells CASRRGQGPETQYF. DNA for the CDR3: TGTGCCAGCAGAAGGGGACAGGGTCCCGAGACCCAGTACTTC.

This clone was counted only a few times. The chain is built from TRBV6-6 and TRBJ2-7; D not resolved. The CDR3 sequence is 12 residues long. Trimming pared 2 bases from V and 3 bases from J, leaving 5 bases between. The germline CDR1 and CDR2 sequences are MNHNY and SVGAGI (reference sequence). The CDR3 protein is CASSYRVYEQYF. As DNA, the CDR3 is TGTGCCAGCAGTTACCGGGTCTACGAGCAGTACTTC.

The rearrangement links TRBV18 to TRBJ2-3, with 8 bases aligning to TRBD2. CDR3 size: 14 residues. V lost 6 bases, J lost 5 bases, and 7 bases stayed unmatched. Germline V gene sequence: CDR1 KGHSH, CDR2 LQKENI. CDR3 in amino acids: CASSDSGAGDTQYF. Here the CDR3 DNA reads TGTGCCAGCTCCGATAGCGGGGCGGGAGATACGCAGTATTTT.

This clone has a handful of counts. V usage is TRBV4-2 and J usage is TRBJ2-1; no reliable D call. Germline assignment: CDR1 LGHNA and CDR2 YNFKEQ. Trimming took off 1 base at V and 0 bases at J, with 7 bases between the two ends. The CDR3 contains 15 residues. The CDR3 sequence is CASSQVASSYNEQFF. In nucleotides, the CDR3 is TGTGCCAGCAGCCAAGTTGCGAGCTCCTACAATGAGCAGTTCTTC.